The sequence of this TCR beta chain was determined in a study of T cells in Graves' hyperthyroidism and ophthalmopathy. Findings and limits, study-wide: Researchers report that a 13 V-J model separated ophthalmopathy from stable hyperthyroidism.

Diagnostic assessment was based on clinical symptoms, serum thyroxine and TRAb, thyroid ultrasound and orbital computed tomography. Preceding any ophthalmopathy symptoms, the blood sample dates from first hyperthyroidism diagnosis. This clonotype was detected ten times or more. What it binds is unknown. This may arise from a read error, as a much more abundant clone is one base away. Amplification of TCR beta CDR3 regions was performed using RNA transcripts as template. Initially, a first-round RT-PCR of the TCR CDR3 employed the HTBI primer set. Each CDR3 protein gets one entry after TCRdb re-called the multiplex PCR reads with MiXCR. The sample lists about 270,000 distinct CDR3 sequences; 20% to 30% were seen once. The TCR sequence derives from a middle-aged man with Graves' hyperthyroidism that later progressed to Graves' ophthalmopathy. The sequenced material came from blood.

The CDR3: CASSFQTGSTEAFF. CDR3 coding DNA: TGTGCCAGCAGTTTTCAGACAGGGAGCACTGAAGCTTTCTTT. The chain links TRBV12-3 or TRBV12-4 to TRBJ1-1, with 7 positions matching TRBD1. Unmatched junction bases numbered 5, after V lost 3 bases and J lost 4 bases. CDR3 length: 14 amino acids.